This is a list of T cell receptor beta chains from one sample in a study of blood T cell repertoires in COVID-19. Some clones are missing from TCRdb's copy, which holds only in-frame ones; the method was immunoSEQ multiplex PCR. The table has about 290,000 clones, about 89% seen once. Sequencing input: PBMCs or T cells enriched from blood (not recorded which). Every receptor here comes from a woman in her forties who had recovered from COVID-19. The CDR3 runs from the conserved cysteine through the conserved F or W. D genes are given only for firm matches. Size tells how often a clone was seen (once, few, many) or the class of an expanded clone, and some rows leave it out.

d_call	clone_size	v_call	j_call	cdr3_aa	cdr3_nt
NA	NA	TRBV18	TRBJ2-7	CATSGSSGDEQYF	TGTGCCACCTCGGGCAGTTCAGGGGACGAGCAGTACTTC
NA	NA	TRBV30	TRBJ1-1	CAWSVRHIEAFF	TGTGCCTGGAGTGTAAGACATATTGAAGCTTTCTTT
TRBD1	NA	TRBV27	TRBJ1-2	CASSFRQGAYGYTF	TGTGCCAGCAGTTTCCGACAGGGGGCCTATGGCTACACCTTC
TRBD2	NA	TRBV3-1/TRBV3-2	TRBJ2-3	CASSQRLAGATDTQYF	TGTGCCAGCAGCCAACGACTAGCGGGGGCCACAGATACGCAGTATTTT
NA	NA	TRBV9	TRBJ2-2	CASSVATPENTGELFF	TGTGCCAGCAGCGTAGCGACACCTGAGAACACCGGGGAGCTGTTTTTT
NA	NA	TRBV7-9	TRBJ2-1	CASRSRGGDNEQFF	TGTGCCAGCAGATCGAGGGGGGGGGACAATGAGCAGTTCTTC
TRBD1	NA	TRBV19	TRBJ1-1	CASTRQGLNTEAFF	TGTGCCAGTACCCGACAGGGTTTGAACACTGAAGCTTTCTTT
NA	NA	TRBV30	TRBJ2-5	CAWSVGGTQETQYF	TGTGCCTGGAGTGTGGGAGGAACACAAGAGACCCAGTACTTC
TRBD1	NA	TRBV7-2	TRBJ2-7	CASSLAGQVYEQYF	TGTGCCAGCAGCTTAGCGGGACAGGTCTACGAGCAGTACTTC
TRBD1	NA	TRBV5-1	TRBJ2-7	CASSFLGGRSYEQYF	TGCGCCAGCAGCTTTCTAGGGGGCCGGTCCTACGAGCAGTACTTC
TRBD1	NA	TRBV5-4	TRBJ1-6	CASSLKDRAPDNSPLHF	TGTGCCAGCAGCTTGAAGGACAGGGCGCCGGATAATTCACCCCTCCACTTT
NA	NA	TRBV7-2	TRBJ1-6	CASSLAGGTTNSPLHF	TGTGCCAGCAGCCTTGCTGGTGGGACAACTAATTCACCCCTCCACTTT
NA	NA	TRBV20-1	TRBJ2-1	CSARLNYEQFF	TGCAGTGCTAGACTAAATTATGAGCAGTTCTTC
TRBD2	few	TRBV5-1	TRBJ2-7	CASSLVVAGAYEQYF	TGCGCCAGCAGCTTGGTGGTAGCGGGGGCCTACGAGCAGTACTTC
NA	NA	TRBV11-2	TRBJ1-4	CASSLAGVGEKLFF	TGTGCCAGCAGCCTCGCAGGGGTGGGCGAAAAACTGTTTTTT
NA	NA	TRBV7-9	TRBJ1-5	CASSLDVGARQPQHF	TGTGCCAGCAGCTTAGATGTGGGGGCCAGGCAGCCCCAGCATTTT
NA	NA	TRBV7-9	TRBJ1-2	CASSPEGTYGYTF	TGTGCCAGCAGCCCAGAGGGAACCTATGGCTACACCTTC
TRBD1	NA	TRBV2	TRBJ1-6	CASRQGINNSPLHF	TGTGCCAGCAGACAGGGGATCAATAATTCACCCCTCCACTTT
NA	NA	TRBV30	TRBJ2-3	CAWTVGGDTQYF	TGTGCCTGGACTGTTGGGGGGGATACGCAGTATTTT
NA	NA	TRBV7-9	TRBJ1-6	CASSLSLGGEVDSPLHF	TGTGCCAGCAGCCTATCCTTAGGGGGGGAGGTGGATTCACCCCTCCACTTT
TRBD1	NA	TRBV5-1	TRBJ1-3	CASSRDSSGNTIYF	TGCGCCAGCAGCCGGGACAGCTCTGGAAACACCATATATTTT
NA	NA	TRBV6-5	TRBJ1-5	CASSKEGISNQPQHF	TGTGCCAGCAGTAAGGAGGGGATTAGCAATCAGCCCCAGCATTTT
TRBD1	NA	TRBV7-9	TRBJ1-1	CASSLEGHRGKAFF	TGTGCCAGCAGCTTAGAGGGTCACAGGGGGAAAGCTTTCTTT
TRBD1	once	TRBV11-3	TRBJ2-2	CASSKQGANTGELFF	TGTGCCAGCAGCAAACAGGGGGCAAACACCGGGGAGCTGTTTTTT
TRBD1	NA	TRBV12-3/TRBV12-4	TRBJ1-5	CASRRTGGQPQHF	TGTGCCAGCAGGCGGACAGGGGGTCAGCCCCAGCATTTT
TRBD2	once	TRBV13	TRBJ2-5	CASTGRGGETQYF	TGTGCCAGCACCGGGAGGGGCGGGGAGACCCAGTACTTC
TRBD1	NA	TRBV5-1	TRBJ1-4	CASRDRDLPNEKLFF	TGCGCCAGCAGGGACAGGGACCTCCCTAATGAAAAACTGTTTTTT
NA	NA	TRBV29-1	TRBJ1-1	CSVAARVTGTEAFF	TGCAGCGTTGCTGCCAGGGTTACAGGCACTGAAGCTTTCTTT
NA	NA	TRBV6-5	TRBJ1-1	CASRTQAVNTEAFF	TGTGCCAGCAGAACACAGGCCGTGAACACTGAAGCTTTCTTT
TRBD1	once	TRBV6-6	TRBJ1-1	CASSYSGGQEAFF	TGTGCCAGCAGTTACTCGGGGGGACAGGAAGCTTTCTTT